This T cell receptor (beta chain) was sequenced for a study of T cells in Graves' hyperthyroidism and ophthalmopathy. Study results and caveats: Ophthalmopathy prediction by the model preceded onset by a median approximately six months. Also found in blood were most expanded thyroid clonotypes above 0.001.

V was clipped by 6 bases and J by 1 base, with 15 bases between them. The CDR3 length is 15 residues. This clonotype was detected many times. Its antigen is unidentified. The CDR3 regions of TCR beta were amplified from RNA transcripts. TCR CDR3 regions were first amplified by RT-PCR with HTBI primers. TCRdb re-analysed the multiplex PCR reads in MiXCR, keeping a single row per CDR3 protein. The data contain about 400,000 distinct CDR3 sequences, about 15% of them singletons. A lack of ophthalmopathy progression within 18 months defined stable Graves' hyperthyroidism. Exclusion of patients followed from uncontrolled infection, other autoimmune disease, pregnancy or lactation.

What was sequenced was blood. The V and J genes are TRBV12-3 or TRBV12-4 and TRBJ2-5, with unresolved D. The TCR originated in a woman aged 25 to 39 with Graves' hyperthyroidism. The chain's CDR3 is CASSNIPLSQETQYF. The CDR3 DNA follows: TGTGCCAGCAGCAACATCCCCCTCAGCCAAGAGACCCAGTACTTC.